The TCR beta chain described here comes from a study of metastatic and nonmetastatic thyroid tumors. TCRdb reanalyzed the PCR reads via MiXCR. The table includes 13,000 or so clones, over 20% detected once. Thyroid surgery took place with no prior treatment in any patient. Germline values: CDR1 MNHEY, CDR2 SMNVEV (reference sequence). The CDR3 totals 15 residues. Deletions cut 4 bases from V and 6 bases from J, with 15 bases between. The source of this sequence is a female donor with papillary thyroid cancer or a benign thyroid nodule (not recorded which). Some clones in this sample may be carry-over from other donors' samples. Sequenced input: tumor tissue. V usage is TRBV27 and J usage is TRBJ1-4; D is possibly TRBD1 (6 bases). This CDR3 is CASSSWTVEDEKLFF. CDR3 in DNA: TGTGCCAGCAGTTCTTGGACAGTGGAGGATGAAAAACTGTTTTTT.